This TCR beta chain was sequenced during a study of blood T cells in healthy people across ages. A second PCR, run for about 6 to 11 cycles, used a sample-barcoded 5' primer plus a J-beta primer mix. All cDNA molecules were each tagged by a template-switch adaptor with 12 random nucleotides. In TCRdb, the 5' RACE reads were re-called with MiXCR into one record per CDR3 protein. Of 1.2 million to 1.5 million distinct CDR3 sequences in the sample, 55% to 75% were seen once. About this clonotype: As yet, its antigen is unknown.

Study findings and constraints: A strong correlation between TCR beta diversity and naive T cell percentage was seen.

It was roughly 10 milliliters of peripheral blood that were drawn from each donor. This receptor was obtained from a man aged 18 to 29 in good health. What was sequenced was blood.

CDR3 nucleotides: TGTGCCACCAGTGATATCTATGGCTACACCTTC. It is translated as CATSDIYGYTF. The chain joins TRBV24-1 to TRBJ1-2; D is unclear. The V end was cut by 3 bases, the J end by 4 bases, with 2 bases between. Germline loops: CDR1 KGHDR, CDR2 SFDVKD. This CDR3 has 11 residues.